The clone carrying this T cell receptor (beta chain) appeared many times. Antigen specificity is unknown. The data stem from a study of T-cell reconstitution after alpha-beta-depleted transplantation in children. This CDR3 is built from 14 residues. The V end lost 4 bases, the J end lost 3 bases, and 9 bases lay between the germline ends. The germline V gene encodes CDR1 MNHEY and CDR2 SMNVEV (reference sequence). Study results and caveats: About two months after transplant, alpha-beta T cells reportedly came from several hundred expanded graft clones. From surviving recipient T cells and thymic progenitors came the high day-60 TCRbeta diversity observed in some patients. Most T-cell counts and diversity one year after the transplant came from T cells that were newly produced.

Unique molecular identifiers were used to barcode this TCRbeta library. Using its own MiXCR run on the PCR reads, TCRdb lists one record per CDR3 protein. Seen here are about 830,000 distinct CDR3 sequences, approximately 15% observed once, and the top ten hold around 5%. The input for sequencing was PBMCs, mostly from graft donor cells, taken 360 days after TCRalphabeta/CD19-depleted stem cell transplant. The rearrangement uses TRBV27 and TRBJ2-2; no reliable D call. This clonotype was sampled from a male patient aged 5 to 17 who had a stem cell transplant for acute lymphoblastic leukemia, so the T cells may come from the graft donor. Here the CDR3 reads CASSYRAYTGELFF. CDR3 DNA sequence: TGTGCCAGCAGTTACCGGGCCTACACCGGGGAGCTGTTTTTT.